This T cell receptor (beta chain) was found in a study of metastatic and nonmetastatic thyroid tumors. In the study overall: Repertoires from blood and tumor or nodule tissue of malignant and benign thyroid patients were compared.

TCRdb re-called the PCR reads with MiXCR. Altogether approximately 60,000 clones are present, 30% being singletons, with the ten largest covering about 16%. Thyroid surgery was preceded by no treatment in any patient. Trimming cost V 2 bases and J 5 bases; bases outside gene matches: 3. The CDR3 length is 15 residues. The germline V gene has CDR1 SGHRS and CDR2 YFSETQ. Sequenced sample: blood. This TCR came from a female donor with papillary thyroid cancer or a benign thyroid nodule (not recorded which). Some clones in this sample may be carry-over from other donors' samples. This rearrangement joins TRBV5-1 to TRBJ2-1; TRBD1 aligns across 11 bases. Here the CDR3 DNA reads TGCGCCAGCAGCTTCCGGGACAGGGGGGACAATGAGCAGTTCTTC. Its protein product is CASSFRDRGDNEQFF.